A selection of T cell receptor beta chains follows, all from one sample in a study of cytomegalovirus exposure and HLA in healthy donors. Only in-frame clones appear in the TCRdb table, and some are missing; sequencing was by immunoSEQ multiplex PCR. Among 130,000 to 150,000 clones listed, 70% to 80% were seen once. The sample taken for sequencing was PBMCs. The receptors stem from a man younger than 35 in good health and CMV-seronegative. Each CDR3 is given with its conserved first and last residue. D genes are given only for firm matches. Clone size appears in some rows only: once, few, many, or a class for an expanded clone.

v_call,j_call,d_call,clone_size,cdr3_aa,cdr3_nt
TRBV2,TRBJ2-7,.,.,CASTHRDEQYF,TGTGCCAGCACCCACAGGGACGAGCAGTACTTC
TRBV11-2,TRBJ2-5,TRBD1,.,CASSFNRGETQYF,TGTGCCAGCAGCTTCAACAGGGGTGAGACCCAGTACTTC
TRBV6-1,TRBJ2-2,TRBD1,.,CASRWTGPTGELFF,TGTGCCAGCAGATGGACAGGTCCCACCGGGGAGCTGTTTTTT
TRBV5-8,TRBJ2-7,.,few,CASSLAADEQYF,TGTGCCAGCAGCTTGGCCGCGGACGAGCAGTACTTC
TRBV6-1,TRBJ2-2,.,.,CASSAFFSGELFF,TGTGCCAGCAGCGCGTTTTTCTCCGGGGAGCTGTTTTTT
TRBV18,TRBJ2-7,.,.,CASSPGSGSSYEQYF,TGTGCCAGCTCACCCGGTTCAGGTAGCTCCTACGAGCAGTACTTC
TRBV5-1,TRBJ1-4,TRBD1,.,CASSLAGGSGQGREKLFF,TGCGCCAGCAGCTTGGCCGGGGGCTCGGGACAGGGGCGAGAAAAACTGTTTTTT
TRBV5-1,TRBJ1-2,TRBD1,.,CASSLGRQGSYGYTF,TGCGCCAGCAGCTTAGGGCGACAGGGTAGCTATGGCTACACCTTC
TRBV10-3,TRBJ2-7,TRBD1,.,CAISDGTGSYEQYF,TGTGCCATCAGTGACGGGACAGGGAGCTACGAGCAGTACTTC
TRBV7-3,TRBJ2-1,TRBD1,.,CASSPTGGLVNEQFF,TGTGCCAGCAGCCCGACAGGGGGATTGGTCAATGAGCAGTTCTTC
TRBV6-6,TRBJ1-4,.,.,CASSYSEATNEKLFF,TGTGCCAGCAGTTACTCGGAGGCGACTAATGAAAAACTGTTTTTT
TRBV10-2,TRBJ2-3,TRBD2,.,CATKAGPTTDTQYF,TGCGCCACCAAAGCGGGACCAACCACAGATACGCAGTATTTT
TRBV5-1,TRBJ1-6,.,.,CASSWRYLGGSRNSPLHF,TGCGCCAGCAGCTGGCGTTACCTCGGCGGTAGTAGGAATTCACCCCTCCACTTT
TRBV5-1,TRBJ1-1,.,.,CASSLFGENTEAFF,TGCGCCAGCAGCTTGTTCGGAGAGAACACTGAAGCTTTCTTT
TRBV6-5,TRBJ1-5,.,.,CASSYTLEQPQHF,TGTGCCAGCAGTTACACTCTAGAGCAGCCCCAGCATTTT
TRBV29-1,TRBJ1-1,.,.,CSAGGIQDTEAFF,TGCAGCGCCGGGGGGATCCAGGACACTGAAGCTTTCTTT
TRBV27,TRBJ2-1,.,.,CASSFQSDNEQFF,TGTGCCAGCAGTTTTCAGTCAGACAATGAGCAGTTCTTC
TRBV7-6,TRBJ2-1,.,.,CASSPLVGAEQFF,TGTGCCAGCAGCCCGCTGGTGGGGGCTGAGCAGTTCTTC
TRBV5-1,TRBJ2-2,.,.,CASSLGFRGSTGELFF,TGCGCCAGCAGCTTGGGCTTTCGGGGATCGACCGGGGAGCTGTTTTTT
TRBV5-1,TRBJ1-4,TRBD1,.,CASSLGPPGQGTTNEKLFF,TGCGCCAGCAGCTTGGGGCCCCCGGGACAGGGGACAACTAATGAAAAACTGTTTTTT
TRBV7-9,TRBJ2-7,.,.,CASSLSRADKSYEQYF,TGTGCCAGCAGCTTAAGCCGGGCGGACAAGTCGTACGAGCAGTACTTC
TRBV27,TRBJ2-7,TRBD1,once,CASSLKGTGVIYEQYF,TGTGCCAGCTCCTTAAAGGGGACAGGGGTTATCTACGAGCAGTACTTC
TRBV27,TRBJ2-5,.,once,CASRLGGAVETQYF,TGTGCCAGTAGACTTGGGGGGGCCGTTGAGACCCAGTACTTC
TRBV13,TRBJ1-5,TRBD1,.,CASSIRRTGARGNQPQHF,TGTGCCAGCAGCATACGAAGGACAGGGGCGCGAGGAAATCAGCCCCAGCATTTT
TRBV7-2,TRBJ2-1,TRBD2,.,CASSSGGDYPPYNEQFF,TGTGCCAGCAGCTCCGGAGGGGACTACCCCCCCTACAATGAGCAGTTCTTC
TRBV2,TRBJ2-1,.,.,CASSGGRGPPGFEQFF,TGTGCCAGCAGTGGTGGGCGGGGCCCGCCCGGGTTTGAGCAGTTCTTC
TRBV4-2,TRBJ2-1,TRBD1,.,CASSPQGNEQFF,TGTGCCAGCAGCCCACAGGGGAATGAGCAGTTCTTC
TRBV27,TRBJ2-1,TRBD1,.,CASSKIHSDRGLNNEQFF,TGTGCCAGCAGTAAAATCCACTCTGACAGGGGGCTTAACAATGAGCAGTTCTTC
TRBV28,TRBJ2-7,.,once,CASSLTDSPSYEQYF,TGTGCCAGCAGTTTAACGGACAGCCCCTCCTACGAGCAGTACTTC
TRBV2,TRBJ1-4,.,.,CASSERENEKLFF,TGTGCCAGCAGTGAGAGAGAGAATGAAAAACTGTTTTTT
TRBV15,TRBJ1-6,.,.,CATSRRWQDNSPLHF,TGTGCCACCAGCAGAAGGTGGCAGGATAATTCACCCCTCCACTTT
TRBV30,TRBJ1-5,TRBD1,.,CAWSVHPSTGNSNQPQHF,TGTGCCTGGAGTGTACATCCCTCGACAGGGAATAGCAATCAGCCCCAGCATTTT
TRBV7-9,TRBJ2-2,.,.,CASSPAGTGPRVGELFF,TGTGCCAGCAGCCCAGCGGGCACAGGTCCTCGGGTGGGGGAGCTGTTTTTT
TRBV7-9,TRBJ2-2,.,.,CASSLKTATGTGELFF,TGTGCCAGCAGCCTTAAGACCGCGACGGGCACCGGGGAGCTGTTTTTT
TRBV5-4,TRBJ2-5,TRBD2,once,CASSVSGLVAETQYF,TGTGCCAGCAGCGTTAGCGGACTAGTTGCAGAGACCCAGTACTTC
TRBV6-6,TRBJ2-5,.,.,CATHLAPWETQYF,TGTGCCACACATCTAGCGCCCTGGGAGACCCAGTACTTC
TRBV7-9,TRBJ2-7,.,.,CASSTIRGSAPYYEQYF,TGTGCCAGCAGCACGATCAGAGGCAGCGCACCCTACTACGAGCAGTACTTC
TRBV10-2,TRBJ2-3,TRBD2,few,CASRLAGGTDTQYF,TGCGCCAGCAGACTAGCGGGGGGCACAGATACGCAGTATTTT
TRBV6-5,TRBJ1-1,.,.,CASSQGTEAFF,TGTGCCAGCAGTCAGGGGACAGAAGCTTTCTTT
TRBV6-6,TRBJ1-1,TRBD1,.,CASSSRQGRHTEAFF,TGTGCCAGCAGTTCACGACAGGGCAGGCACACTGAAGCTTTCTTT
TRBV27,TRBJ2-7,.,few,CASSLSTGSYEQYF,TGTGCCAGCAGTTTATCAACAGGGTCCTACGAGCAGTACTTC
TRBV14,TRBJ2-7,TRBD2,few,CASSQRTSNSYEQYF,TGTGCCAGCAGCCAGCGGACTAGCAACTCCTACGAGCAGTACTTC
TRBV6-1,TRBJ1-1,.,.,CASSGPRSAEAFF,TGTGCCAGCAGTGGACCTCGGAGCGCCGAAGCTTTCTTT
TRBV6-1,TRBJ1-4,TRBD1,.,CASSGIPTGGELEKLFF,TGTGCCAGCAGTGGAATACCTACAGGGGGCGAATTGGAAAAACTGTTTTTT
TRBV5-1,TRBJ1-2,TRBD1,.,CASTRITGGVDGYTF,TGCGCCAGCACCAGAATAACAGGGGGCGTCGATGGCTACACCTTC
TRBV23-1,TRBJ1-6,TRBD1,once,CASTRQGWEIYNSPLHF,TGCGCCAGCACGAGACAGGGGTGGGAAATATATAATTCACCCCTCCACTTT
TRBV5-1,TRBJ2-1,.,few,CASSSDSFYAYNEQFF,TGCGCCAGCAGCTCGGACAGTTTTTACGCCTACAATGAGCAGTTCTTC
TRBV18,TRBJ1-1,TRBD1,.,CASSPIQGARGTEAFF,TGTGCCAGCTCACCTATACAGGGGGCGCGGGGCACTGAAGCTTTCTTT
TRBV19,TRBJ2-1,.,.,CASSIDTGSSYNEQFF,TGTGCCAGTAGTATTGATACGGGAAGTTCCTACAATGAGCAGTTCTTC